The next 16 T cell receptor beta chains were all read from a single sample in a study of cytomegalovirus exposure and HLA in healthy donors. In the PCR, 60 Vbeta and 13 Jbeta primers were used. The table came from immunoSEQ multiplex PCR; TCRdb's copy has only in-frame clones and leaves some out. Altogether about 190,000 clones are present, under 80% being singletons, with the ten largest covering about 4.6%. The specimen sequenced was PBMCs. These receptors originate from a man aged 30 to 45 in good health and CMV-seropositive.

The rearrangement links TRBV10-3 to TRBJ2-2; 9 bases line up with TRBD1. The germline V gene has CDR1 ENHRY and CDR2 SYGVKD. The CDR3 covers 14 residues. J lost 3 bases, V lost 8 bases, and 4 bases had no gene match. CDR3 amino acids: CAIGDRADTGELFF. CDR3 nucleotide sequence: TGTGCCATCGGGGACAGGGCGGACACCGGGGAGCTGTTTTTT.

The chain carries TRBV7-2 and TRBJ1-3, with 11 bases matching TRBD1. From germline, CDR1 is SGHTA and CDR2 FQGNSA. Germline trimming cut 4 bases from V and 4 bases from J; bases unmatched to any gene: 6. The CDR3 extends over 16 amino acids. The CDR3 here is CASSSGTGGGGNTIYF. As DNA, the CDR3 is TGTGCCAGCAGCTCTGGGACAGGGGGTGGCGGAAACACCATATATTTT. Using reference TRBV7-2 and TRBJ1-3 for the parts outside the CDR3, the full variable domain is GAGVSQSPSNKVTEKGKDVELRCDPISGHTALYWYRQSLGQGLEFLIYFQGNSAPDKSGLPSDRFSAERTGGSVSTLTIQRTQQEDSAVYLCASSSGTGGGGNTIYFGEGSWLTVV.

This chain joins TRBV7-9 and TRBJ1-1; no firm D call. The germline CDR1 and CDR2 sequences are SEHNR and FQNEAQ (reference sequence). V lost 5 bases and J lost 1, with 8 bases in between. The CDR3 extends over 13 amino acids. CDR3 bases: TGTGCCAGCAGCACCAGACAGAACACTGAAGCTTTCTTT. It codes for CASSTRQNTEAFF. Based on the CDR3 plus reference TRBV7-9 and TRBJ1-1, the full variable domain is DTGVSQNPRHKITKRGQNVTFRCDPISEHNRLYWYRQTLGQGPEFLTYFQNEAQLEKSRLLSDRFSAERPKGSFSTLEIQRTEQGDSAMYLCASSTRQNTEAFFGQGTRLTVV.

The chain combines TRBV7-3 with TRBJ1-3, with a tentative D call TRBD1 (6 bases). The germline V gene has CDR1 SGHTA and CDR2 FQGTGA. With 8 bases removed from V and 2 bases from J, the gap between germline ends came to 10 bases. The CDR3 covers 13 residues. The CDR3 nucleotides are TGTGCCAGCCAGGGGATCACTGGAAACACCATATATTTT. Translating gives CASQGITGNTIYF.

This clone has just a few counts. This rearrangement joins TRBV19 to TRBJ2-7; maybe TRBD2 (6 bases). The CDR3 loop spans 16 amino acids. Germline V gives CDR1 LNHDA, CDR2 SQIVND (reference sequence). Trimming removed 0 bases from V and 2 bases from J, with 14 bases in between. CDR3 coding DNA: TGTGCCAGTAGTATAGATCACCCGCGGGGAACCTACGAGCAGTACTTC. Translation gives CASSIDHPRGTYEQYF.

This chain connects TRBV5-1 to TRBJ1-1, with D tentatively TRBD1 (6 bases). The germline V and J ends were trimmed by 2 bases and 0 bases, with 11 bases remaining between them. Germline CDR1 reads SGHRS; CDR2 reads YFSETQ. The CDR3 consists of 15 residues. CDR3 in DNA: TGCGCCAGCAGCTTCAACAGGGAGATGAACACTGAAGCTTTCTTT. Protein sequence: CASSFNREMNTEAFF.

V is TRBV5-1 and J is TRBJ2-4; a possible D gene is TRBD2 (7 bases). The germline V gene encodes CDR1 SGHRS and CDR2 YFSETQ. With 2 bases removed from V and 0 bases from J, the gap between germline ends came to 12 bases. This CDR3 region has 16 residues. In DNA form, the CDR3 reads TGCGCCAGCAGCTTAGGGGGGGACCTAGCCAAAAACATTCAGTACTTC. Translation: CASSLGGDLAKNIQYF.

CDR3 in amino acids: CASSATGYNEQFF. The DNA for the CDR3 is TGTGCCAGCTCAGCCACAGGATACAATGAGCAGTTCTTC. The chain is built from TRBV18 and TRBJ2-1, with a tentative D call TRBD1 (5 bases). V lost 5 bases to trimming and J lost 4 bases, with 9 bases between them. The germline CDR1 and CDR2 sequences are KGHSH and LQKENI. The length of the CDR3 is 13 residues. The whole variable domain, filled in from reference TRBV18 and TRBJ2-1, reads NAGVMQNPRHLVRRRGQEARLRCSPMKGHSHVYWYRQLPEEGLKFMVYLQKENIIDESGMPKERFSAEFPKEGPSILRIQQVVRGDSAAYFCASSATGYNEQFFGPGTRLTVL.

The chain uses TRBV7-8 and TRBJ2-7; unclear D gene. V was cut by 2 bases and J by 5 bases, with 7 bases left in between. Germline values: CDR1 SGHVS, CDR2 FQNEAQ. This CDR3 spans 12 amino acids. For the CDR3, the DNA is TGTGCCAGCAGCTTACTTTCTGACGAGCAGTACTTC. Translation gives CASSLLSDEQYF.

This sequence joins TRBV5-6 and TRBJ2-1; D ambiguous. Germline CDR1 SGHDT, CDR2 YYEEEE. V shed 1 base and J shed 3 bases, with 11 bases lying between them. The CDR3 is made up of 15 amino acids. In DNA form, the CDR3 reads TGTGCCAGCAGCTTGATAGAGGCTATCTACAATGAGCAGTTCTTC. Translated, it gives CASSLIEAIYNEQFF.

The chain is built from TRBV11-2 and TRBJ1-5, with a possible D match to TRBD1 (5 bases). The germline gives CDR1 SGHAT, CDR2 FQNNGV. V lost 6 bases and J lost 0, with 9 bases in between. This CDR3 has 14 residues. The CDR3: CASSTGYSNQPQHF. Written as DNA, the CDR3 is TGTGCCAGCAGTACAGGCTATAGCAATCAGCCCCAGCATTTT.

The V call is TRBV11-1, the J call TRBJ1-2; no reliable D call. Germline values: CDR1 SGHAT, CDR2 FQDESV (reference sequence). The CDR3 sequence is 13 residues long. V dropped 3 bases and J dropped 2 bases, with 7 bases sitting between them. DNA for the CDR3: TGTGCCAGCAGCTTGAATAGCAACTATGGCTACACCTTC. Translated: CASSLNSNYGYTF. Based on the CDR3 plus reference TRBV11-1 and TRBJ1-2, the full variable domain is EAEVAQSPRYKITEKSQAVAFWCDPISGHATLYWYRQILGQGPELLVQFQDESVVDDSQLPKDRFSAERLKGVDSTLKIQPAELGDSAMYLCASSLNSNYGYTFGSGTRLTVV.

This clone has more than one count but fewer than ten. The J gene is TRBJ2-1, the V gene TRBV9; tentative D call: TRBD2 (6 bases). This CDR3 contains 17 residues. The germline gives CDR1 SGDLS, CDR2 YYNGEE. Trimming stripped 3 bases from V and 7 bases from J, with 23 bases between. DNA of the CDR3: TGTGCCAGCAGCGCCCCCCCGGCGGGACTTTCCTCAAATGAGCAGTTCTTC. It translates to CASSAPPAGLSSNEQFF.

Here the CDR3 DNA reads TGTGCCAGCAGCTTAGATATCGGCGGGTCACGGGGTGAGCAGTACTTC. Its protein is CASSLDIGGSRGEQYF. The chain links TRBV11-3 to TRBJ2-7; D possibly corresponds to TRBD2 (5 bases). The CDR3 has 16 residues. Germline V gene sequence: CDR1 SGHNT, CDR2 YENEEA. Trimming cost V 0 bases and J 7 bases, with 19 bases left between them.

CDR3 residues: CASSLDPAGITYEQYF. The CDR3 coding sequence is TGTGCCAGCAGCTTAGATCCAGCGGGGATAACCTACGAGCAGTACTTC. The chain couples TRBV11-1 to TRBJ2-7; 7 positions match TRBD2. The V gene's germline CDR1 is SGHAT and CDR2 FQDESV (reference sequence). Trimming at V came to 1 base and at J to 2 bases, leaving 8 bases not matched to a gene. CDR3 length: 16 amino acids.

The V call is TRBV28, the J call TRBJ2-4, with D maybe TRBD2 (7 bases). This CDR3 region has 13 residues. Trimming shortened V by 6 bases and J by 9 bases, and 15 bases separated the two germline ends. The germline V gene has CDR1 MDHEN and CDR2 SYDVKM. CDR3 bases: TGTGCCAGCAGGAGGGGGGGCACGGGCATTCAGTACTTC. Translated, it gives CASRRGGTGIQYF.